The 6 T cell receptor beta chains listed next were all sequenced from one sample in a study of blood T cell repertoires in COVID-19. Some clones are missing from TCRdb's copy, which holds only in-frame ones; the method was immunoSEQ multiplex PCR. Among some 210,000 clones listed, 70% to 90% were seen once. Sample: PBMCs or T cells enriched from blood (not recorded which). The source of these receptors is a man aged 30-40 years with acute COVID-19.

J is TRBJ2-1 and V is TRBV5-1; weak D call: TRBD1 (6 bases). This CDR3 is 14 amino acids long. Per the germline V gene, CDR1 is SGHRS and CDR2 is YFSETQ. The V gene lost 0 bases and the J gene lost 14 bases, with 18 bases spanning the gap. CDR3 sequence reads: CASSLGTANQREFF. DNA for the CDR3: TGCGCCAGCAGCTTGGGGACAGCCAACCAAAGAGAGTTCTTC.

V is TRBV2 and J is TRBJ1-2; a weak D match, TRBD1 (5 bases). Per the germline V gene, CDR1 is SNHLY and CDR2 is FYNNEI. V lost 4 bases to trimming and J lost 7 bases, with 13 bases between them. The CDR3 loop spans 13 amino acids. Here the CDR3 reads CASSAPRGVGYTF. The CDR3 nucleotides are TGTGCCAGCAGTGCTCCACGGGGGGTTGGCTACACCTTC.

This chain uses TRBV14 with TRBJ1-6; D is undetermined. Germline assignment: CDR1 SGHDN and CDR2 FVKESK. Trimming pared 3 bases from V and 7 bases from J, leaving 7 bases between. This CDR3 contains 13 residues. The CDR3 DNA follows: TGTGCCAGCAGCCAGGGCCAAAATTCACCCCTCCACTTT. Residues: CASSQGQNSPLHF.

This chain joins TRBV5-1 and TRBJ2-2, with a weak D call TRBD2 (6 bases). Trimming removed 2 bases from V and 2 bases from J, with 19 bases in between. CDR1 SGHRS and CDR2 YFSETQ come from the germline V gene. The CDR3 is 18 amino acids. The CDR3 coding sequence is TGCGCCAGCAGCTTTTCACCAACAAGGACTACTAACACCGGGGAGCTGTTTTTT. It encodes CASSFSPTRTTNTGELFF. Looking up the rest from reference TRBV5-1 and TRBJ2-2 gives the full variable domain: KAGVTQTPRYLIKTRGQQVTLSCSPISGHRSVSWYQQTPGQGLQFLFEYFSETQRNKGNFPGRFSGRQFSNSRSEMNVSTLELGDSALYLCASSFSPTRTTNTGELFFGEGSRLTVL.

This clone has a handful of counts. The CDR3, as DNA: TGTGCCAGCAGCCCGGGACTAGCCAACGAGCAGTACTTC. This sequence encodes CASSPGLANEQYF. The chain is built from TRBV9 and TRBJ2-7; 9 nucleotides agree with TRBD2. Trimming at V came to 4 bases and at J to 5 bases, leaving 4 bases not matched to a gene. The V gene's germline CDR1 is SGDLS and CDR2 YYNGEE. The CDR3 loop spans 13 amino acids.

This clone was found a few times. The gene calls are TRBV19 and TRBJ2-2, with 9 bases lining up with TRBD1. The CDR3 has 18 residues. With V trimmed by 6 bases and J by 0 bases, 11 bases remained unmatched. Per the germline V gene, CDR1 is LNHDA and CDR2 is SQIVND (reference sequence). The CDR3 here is CASRNPGQGITNTGELFF. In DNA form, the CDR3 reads TGTGCCAGTAGAAATCCGGGACAGGGCATAACGAACACCGGGGAGCTGTTTTTT.